This entry is about one TCR beta chain. V lost 4 bases and J lost 3, with 6 bases in between. There are 12 residues in the CDR3. Germline V gives CDR1 LGHDT, CDR2 YNNKEL (reference sequence). This specimen comes from a study of blood T cell repertoires in COVID-19. Study overall: The United States, Italy and Spain supplied acute and convalescent COVID-19 samples. In each case, the material was cDNA or gDNA derived from T cells, B-cell-depleted T cells, or PBMCs.

Study processing details: Researchers report that nucleated cell counts were estimated from reference gene primer amplification. Sequencing used immunoSEQ multiplex PCR; TCRdb keeps in-frame clones, though not all of them. D and trimming come from the DNA, and the V and J calls and clone size come from that table. The sample consists of about 230,000 clones, roughly 81% of them appearing once. The TCR comes from a man between 35 and 55 years old with acute or convalescent COVID-19. The sequenced material came from peripheral blood. V is TRBV3-1 (or the pseudogene TRBV3-2) and J is TRBJ2-5, with D unclear. In DNA, the CDR3 is TGTGCCAGCAGCCCCAGCGAAGAGACCCAGTACTTC. It is translated as CASSPSEETQYF.